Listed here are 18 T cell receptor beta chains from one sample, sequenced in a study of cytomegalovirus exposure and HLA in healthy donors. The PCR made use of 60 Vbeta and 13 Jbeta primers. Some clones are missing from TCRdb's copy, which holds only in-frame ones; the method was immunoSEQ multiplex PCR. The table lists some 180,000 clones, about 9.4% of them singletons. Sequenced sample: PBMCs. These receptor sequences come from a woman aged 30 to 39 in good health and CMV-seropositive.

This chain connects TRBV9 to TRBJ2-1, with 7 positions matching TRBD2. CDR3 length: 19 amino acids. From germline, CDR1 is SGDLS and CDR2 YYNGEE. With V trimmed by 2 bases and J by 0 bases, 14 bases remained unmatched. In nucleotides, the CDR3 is TGTGCCAGCAGCGTCTCCTTGGGAGGGCCCTACTCCTCCTACAATGAGCAGTTCTTC. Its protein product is CASSVSLGGPYSSYNEQFF.

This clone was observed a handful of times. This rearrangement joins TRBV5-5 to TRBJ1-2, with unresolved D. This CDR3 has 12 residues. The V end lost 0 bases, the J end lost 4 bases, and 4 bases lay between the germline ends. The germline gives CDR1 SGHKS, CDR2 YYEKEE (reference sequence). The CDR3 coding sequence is TGTGCCAGCAGCTTGGCCAGCTATGGCTACACCTTC. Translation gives CASSLASYGYTF.

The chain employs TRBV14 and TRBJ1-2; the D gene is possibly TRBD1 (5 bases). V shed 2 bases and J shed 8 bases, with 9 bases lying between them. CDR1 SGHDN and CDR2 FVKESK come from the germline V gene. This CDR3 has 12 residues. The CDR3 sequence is CASSQLGVGYTF. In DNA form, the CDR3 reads TGTGCCAGCAGCCAACTAGGGGTGGGCTACACCTTC.

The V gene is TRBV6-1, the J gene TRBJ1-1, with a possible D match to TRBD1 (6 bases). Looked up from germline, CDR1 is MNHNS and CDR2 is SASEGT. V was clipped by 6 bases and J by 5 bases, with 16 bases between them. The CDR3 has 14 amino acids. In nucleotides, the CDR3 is TGTGCCAGCAGAAACAGTAATAGGGGGACTGAAGCTTTCTTT. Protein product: CASRNSNRGTEAFF.

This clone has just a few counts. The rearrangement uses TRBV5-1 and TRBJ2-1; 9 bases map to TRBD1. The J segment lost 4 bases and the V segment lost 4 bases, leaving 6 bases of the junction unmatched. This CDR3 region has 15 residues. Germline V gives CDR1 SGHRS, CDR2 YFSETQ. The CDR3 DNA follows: TGCGCCAGCAGCCCAACAGGGGGCTCGTACAATGAGCAGTTCTTC. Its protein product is CASSPTGGSYNEQFF.

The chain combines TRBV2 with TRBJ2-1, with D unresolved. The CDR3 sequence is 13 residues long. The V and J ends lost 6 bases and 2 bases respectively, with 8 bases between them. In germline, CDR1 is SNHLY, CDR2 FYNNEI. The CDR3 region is CASRSRPYNEQFF. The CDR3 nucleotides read TGTGCCAGCAGAAGCCGTCCCTACAATGAGCAGTTCTTC.

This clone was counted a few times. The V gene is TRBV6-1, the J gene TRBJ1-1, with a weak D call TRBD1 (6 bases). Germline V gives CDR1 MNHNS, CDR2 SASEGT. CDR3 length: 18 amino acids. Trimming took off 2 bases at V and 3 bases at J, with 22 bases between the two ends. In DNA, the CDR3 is TGTGCCAGCAGTGAACCCTGGGACACCCCGATAGGGTACACTGAAGCTTTCTTT. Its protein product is CASSEPWDTPIGYTEAFF.

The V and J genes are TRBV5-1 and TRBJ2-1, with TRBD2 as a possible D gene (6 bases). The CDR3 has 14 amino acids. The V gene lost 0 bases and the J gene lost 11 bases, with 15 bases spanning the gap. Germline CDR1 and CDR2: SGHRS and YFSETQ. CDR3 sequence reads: CASSLAPPTSQQFF. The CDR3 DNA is TGCGCCAGCAGCTTGGCCCCCCCTACTAGCCAGCAGTTCTTC.

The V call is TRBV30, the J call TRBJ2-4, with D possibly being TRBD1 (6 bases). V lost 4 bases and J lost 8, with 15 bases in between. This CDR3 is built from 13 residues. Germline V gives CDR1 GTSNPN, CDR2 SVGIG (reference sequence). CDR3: CAWTTGIEDIQYF. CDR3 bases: TGTGCCTGGACCACAGGGATCGAGGACATTCAGTACTTC. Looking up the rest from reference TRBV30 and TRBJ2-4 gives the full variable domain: SQTIHQWPATLVQPVGSPLSLECTVEGTSNPNLYWYRQAAGRGLQLLFYSVGIGQISSEVPQNLSASRPQDRQFILSSKKLLLSDSGFYLCAWTTGIEDIQYFGAGTRLSVL.

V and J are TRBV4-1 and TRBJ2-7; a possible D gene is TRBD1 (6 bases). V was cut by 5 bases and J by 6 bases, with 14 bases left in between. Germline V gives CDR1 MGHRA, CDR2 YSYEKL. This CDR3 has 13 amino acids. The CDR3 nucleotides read TGCGCCAGCAGCTCAAACAACAGGGTCGAGCAGTACTTC. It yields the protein CASSSNNRVEQYF.

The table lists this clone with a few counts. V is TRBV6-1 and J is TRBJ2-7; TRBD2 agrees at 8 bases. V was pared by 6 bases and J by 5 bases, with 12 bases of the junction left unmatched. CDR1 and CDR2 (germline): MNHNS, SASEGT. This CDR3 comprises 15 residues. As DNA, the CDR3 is TGTGCCAGCAGACAACTAGCGGAGGGCGTCCACGAGCAGTACTTC. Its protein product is CASRQLAEGVHEQYF.

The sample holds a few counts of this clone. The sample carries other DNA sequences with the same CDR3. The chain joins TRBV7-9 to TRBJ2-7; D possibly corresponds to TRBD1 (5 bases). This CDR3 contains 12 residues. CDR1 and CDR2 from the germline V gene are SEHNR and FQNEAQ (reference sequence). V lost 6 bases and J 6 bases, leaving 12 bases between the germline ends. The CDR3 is CASRNTGSEQYF. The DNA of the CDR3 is TGTGCCAGCAGAAATACAGGATCCGAGCAGTACTTC. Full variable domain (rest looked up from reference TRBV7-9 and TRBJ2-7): DTGVSQNPRHKITKRGQNVTFRCDPISEHNRLYWYRQTLGQGPEFLTYFQNEAQLEKSRLLSDRFSAERPKGSFSTLEIQRTEQGDSAMYLCASRNTGSEQYFGPGTRLTVT.

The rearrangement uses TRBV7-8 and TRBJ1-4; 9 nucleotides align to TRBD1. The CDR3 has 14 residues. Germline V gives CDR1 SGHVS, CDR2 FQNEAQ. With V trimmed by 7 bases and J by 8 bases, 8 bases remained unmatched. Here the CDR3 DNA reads TGTGCCAGCAACGCAGGACAGGGGCAAGAAAAACTGTTTTTT. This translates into CASNAGQGQEKLFF. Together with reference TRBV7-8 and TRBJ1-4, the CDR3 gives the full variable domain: GAGVSQSPRYKVAKRGQDVALRCDPISGHVSLFWYQQALGQGPEFLTYFQNEAQLDKSGLPSDRFFAERPEGSVSTLKIQRTQQEDSAVYLCASNAGQGQEKLFFGSGTQLSVL.

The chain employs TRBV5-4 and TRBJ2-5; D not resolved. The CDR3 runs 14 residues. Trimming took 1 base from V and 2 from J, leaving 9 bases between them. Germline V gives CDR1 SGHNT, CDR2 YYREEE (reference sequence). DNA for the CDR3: TGTGCCAGCAGCTTGTCCACTCGGCAAGAGACCCAGTACTTC. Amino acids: CASSLSTRQETQYF.

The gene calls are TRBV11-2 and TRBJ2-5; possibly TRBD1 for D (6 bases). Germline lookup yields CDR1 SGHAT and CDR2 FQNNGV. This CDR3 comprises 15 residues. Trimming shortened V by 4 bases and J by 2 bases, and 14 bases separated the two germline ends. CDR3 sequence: CASSSRKRGQETQYF. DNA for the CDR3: TGTGCCAGCAGCTCAAGGAAAAGGGGGCAAGAGACCCAGTACTTC.

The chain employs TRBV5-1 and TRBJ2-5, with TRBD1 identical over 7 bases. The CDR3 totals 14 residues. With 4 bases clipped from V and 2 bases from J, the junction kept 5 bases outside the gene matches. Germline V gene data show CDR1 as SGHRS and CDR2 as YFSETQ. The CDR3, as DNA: TGCGCCAGCAGCCTGATGACAGGGCAAGAGACCCAGTACTTC. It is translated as CASSLMTGQETQYF.

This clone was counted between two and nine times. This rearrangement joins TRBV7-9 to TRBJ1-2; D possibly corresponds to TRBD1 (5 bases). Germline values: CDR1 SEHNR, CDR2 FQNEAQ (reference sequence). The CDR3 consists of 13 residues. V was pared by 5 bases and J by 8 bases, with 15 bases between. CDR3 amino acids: CASSPGGRAGYTF. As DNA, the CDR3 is TGTGCCAGCAGCCCCGGGGGTCGGGCCGGCTACACCTTC.

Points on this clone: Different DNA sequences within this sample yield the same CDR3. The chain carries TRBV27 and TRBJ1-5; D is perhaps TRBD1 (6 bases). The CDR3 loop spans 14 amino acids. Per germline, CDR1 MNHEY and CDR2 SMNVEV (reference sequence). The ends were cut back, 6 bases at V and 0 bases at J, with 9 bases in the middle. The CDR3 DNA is TGTGCCAGCAGCTTACAGGGTAGCAATCAGCCCCAGCATTTT. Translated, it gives CASSLQGSNQPQHF.